The T cell receptor beta chain described here comes from a study of identical twins. No donor was unhealthy or non-Caucasian. Findings of the study overall: Donors were not followed over many years; analysis was cross-sectional.

This CDR3 comprises 14 residues. Looked up from germline, CDR1 is SGHNT and CDR2 is YENEEA. The ends lost 5 bases at V and 3 bases at J; junction bases unmatched: 6. Comments on this clonotype: Its antigen is as yet unknown.

TCRdb ran MiXCR on the 5' RACE reads and lists one entry per CDR3 protein. Of about 790,000 distinct CDR3 sequences in the sample, around a sixth are singletons; the top ten hold around 13%. Another study also made use of these data, one on T cells expressing NK-cell markers. Per that paper: It was sorted CD3+CD56+NKG2C+, CD3+CD56+NKG2C- and CD3+CD56-NKG2C+ T cells that supplied the TCR beta repertoires. Of the CD8+ T cell pool in six donors, roughly 1.0-8% was accounted for by dominant NKG2C+ clonotypes.

The sample was PBMCs. The TCR sequence derives from a woman under 30 in good health. The rearrangement links TRBV11-3 to TRBJ2-7; the match to TRBD1 covers 8 bases. Written as DNA, the CDR3 is TGTGCCAGCAGCATTCCCGGGACAGGCTACGAGCAGTACTTC. Protein: CASSIPGTGYEQYF.